Here is one T cell receptor (beta chain) with its context. The antigen is unknown. This table comes from immunoSEQ multiplex PCR, and its TCRdb copy is limited to in-frame clones, with some not included. Counted here are 13,000 to 15,000 clones, approximately 69% occurring once; the ten biggest clones make up around 27%. The entry originates in a study of somatic mutations in cytotoxic T cells in rheumatoid arthritis. Study summary: Including V beta1+ cells that were sequenced for TCRB, some T-cell populations stained with V beta antibodies were flow-sorted at nearly 100% purity.

Germline lookup yields CDR1 SGHDT and CDR2 YYEEEE. The V segment lost 4 bases and the J segment 3 bases; nucleotides outside the gene matches: 4. This CDR3 is built from 13 residues. Study-wide points: CD8+ clonality rose with age in rheumatoid arthritis patients, not healthy controls. TRBV07 showed slight underrepresentation in rheumatoid arthritis patients, unadjusted for multiple comparisons. No significant CD8+ T-cell clonality difference was found between rheumatoid arthritis patients and age-matched controls.

The clonotype was recovered from an adult with rheumatoid arthritis. Sequenced sample: CD8+ T cells sorted from blood. The chain combines TRBV5-6 with TRBJ2-7, with 7 bases aligning to TRBD1. CDR3 loop: CASSQGQSYEQYF. Here the CDR3 DNA reads TGTGCCAGCAGCCAGGGACAGAGCTACGAGCAGTACTTC. Complete variable domain (other parts from reference TRBV5-6 and TRBJ2-7): DAGVTQSPTHLIKTRGQQVTLRCSPKSGHDTVSWYQQALGQGPQFIFQYYEEEERQRGNFPDRFSGHQFPNYSSELNVNALLLGDSALYLCASSQGQSYEQYFGPGTRLTVT.